These 2 T cell receptor beta chains share one sample of origin, sequenced in a study of CD8+CD57+ T cells in acquired aplastic anemia. All patients picked for sequencing had shown, by flow cytometry, an expansion of CD8+CD57+ cells. According to the study, genomic DNA was the template for TCR beta VDJ and CDR3 profiling. TCRdb independently ran MiXCR on the reads; one entry per CDR3 protein. The sample has approximately 300,000 distinct CDR3 sequences, approximately 57% seen once. The sample comprised sorted CD4+, CD8+, or CD8+CD57+ T cells (not recorded which) from PBMCs. The source of these receptors is a human donor with aplastic anemia.

Ten or more counts support this clonotype. The CDR3 DNA is TGTGCCAGCGGTACTAAGCGGGAGCTGTTTTTT. This sequence encodes CASGTKRELFF. This chain connects TRBV7-9 to TRBJ2-2; D not resolved. The CDR3 is 11 residues long. The germline V gene has CDR1 SEHNR and CDR2 FQNEAQ (reference sequence). V was cut by 8 bases and J by 9 bases, with 10 bases left in between.

V gene TRBV10-3 combines with J gene TRBJ1-2; D not resolved. V was trimmed by 6 bases and J by 6 bases, leaving 11 bases between them. CDR3 length: 12 residues. Germline lookup yields CDR1 ENHRY and CDR2 SYGVKD. This chain's CDR3 is CAIRGWTDGYTF. CDR3 DNA sequence: TGTGCCATCAGAGGGTGGACGGATGGCTACACCTTC.